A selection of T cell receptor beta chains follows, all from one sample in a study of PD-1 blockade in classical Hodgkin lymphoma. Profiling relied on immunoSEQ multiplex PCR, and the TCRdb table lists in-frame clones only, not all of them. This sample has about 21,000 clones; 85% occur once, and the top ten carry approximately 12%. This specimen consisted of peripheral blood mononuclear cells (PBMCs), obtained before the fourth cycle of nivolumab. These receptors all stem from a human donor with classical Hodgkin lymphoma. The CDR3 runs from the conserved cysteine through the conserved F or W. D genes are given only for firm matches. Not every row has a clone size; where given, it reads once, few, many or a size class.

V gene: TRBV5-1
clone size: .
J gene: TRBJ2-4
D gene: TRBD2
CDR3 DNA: TGCGCCAGCAGCTTGTCAAGCGGGGGATACATTCAGTACTTC
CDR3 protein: CASSLSSGGYIQYF

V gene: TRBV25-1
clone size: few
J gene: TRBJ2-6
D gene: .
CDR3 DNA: TGTGCCAGCACCGAAGGCGGAAACTCTGGGGCCAACGTCCTGACTTTC
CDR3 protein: CASTEGGNSGANVLTF

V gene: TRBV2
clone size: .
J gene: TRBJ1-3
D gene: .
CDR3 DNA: TGTGCCAGCAGCCGAGCAAACGGCGGCTCTGGAAACACCATATATTTT
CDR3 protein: CASSRANGGSGNTIYF

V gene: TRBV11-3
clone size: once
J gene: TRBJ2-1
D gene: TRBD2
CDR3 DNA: TGTGCCAGCAGCCGCCGACTAGCGGGAGGGGGCAATGAGCAGTTCTTC
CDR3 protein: CASSRRLAGGGNEQFF

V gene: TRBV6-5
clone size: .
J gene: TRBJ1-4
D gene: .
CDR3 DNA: TGTGCCAGCAGTGCCGCCAGGGTCCAGGAAAAACTGTTTTTT
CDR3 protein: CASSAARVQEKLFF

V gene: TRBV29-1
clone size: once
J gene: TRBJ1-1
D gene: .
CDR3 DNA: TGCAGCGTTCGGGGCGGGGGTGAAGCTTTCTTT
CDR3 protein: CSVRGGGEAFF

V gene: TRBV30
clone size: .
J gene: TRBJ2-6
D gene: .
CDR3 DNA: TGTGCCTGGAGTCCATCCCCTGGGGCCAACGTCCTGACTTTC
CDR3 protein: CAWSPSPGANVLTF

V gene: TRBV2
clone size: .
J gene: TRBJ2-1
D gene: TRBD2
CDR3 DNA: TGTGCCAGCAAGGCGCGGGAGGGCCCCGATGAGCAGTTCTTC
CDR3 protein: CASKAREGPDEQFF

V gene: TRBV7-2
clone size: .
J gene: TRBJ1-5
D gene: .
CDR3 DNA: TGTGCCAGCAGCCCACGGGGGCAGGGTTTTAGCAATCAGCCCCAGCATTTT
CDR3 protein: CASSPRGQGFSNQPQHF

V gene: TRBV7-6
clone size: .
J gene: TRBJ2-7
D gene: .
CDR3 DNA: TGTGCCAGCAGCCAACGGCAGGCCTACGAGCAGTACTTC
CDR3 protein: CASSQRQAYEQYF

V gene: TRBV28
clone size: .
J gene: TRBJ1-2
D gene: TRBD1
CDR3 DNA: TGTGCCAGCAGTTTCGGTACCAACAGGGGGCACAATGGCTACACCTTC
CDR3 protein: CASSFGTNRGHNGYTF

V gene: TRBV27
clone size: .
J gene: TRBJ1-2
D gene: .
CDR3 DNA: TGTGCCAGCAGTCCGCGACAGGCTCTCTATGGCTACACCTTC
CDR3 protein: CASSPRQALYGYTF

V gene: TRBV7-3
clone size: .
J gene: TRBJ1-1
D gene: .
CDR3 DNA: TGTGCCAGCAGCTCTCAATGGAACACTGAAGCTTTCTTT
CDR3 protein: CASSSQWNTEAFF

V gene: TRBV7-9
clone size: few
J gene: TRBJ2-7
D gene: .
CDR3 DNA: TGTGCCAGCAGCTTAGGGGACTACGAGCAGTACTTC
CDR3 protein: CASSLGDYEQYF

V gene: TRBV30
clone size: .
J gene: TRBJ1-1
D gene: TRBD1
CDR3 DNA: TGTGCCGGATATAGACAGGGTAGGAGGGAAGCTTTCTTT
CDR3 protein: CAGYRQGRREAFF

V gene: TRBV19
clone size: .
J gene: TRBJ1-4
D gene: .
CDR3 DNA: TGTGCCAGCCGTCGGGGTGCTCGGGAAAAACTGTTTTTT
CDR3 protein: CASRRGAREKLFF

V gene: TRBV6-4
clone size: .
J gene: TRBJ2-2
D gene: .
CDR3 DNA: TGTGCCAGCAGTGATCGGACCGGGGAGCTGTTTTTT
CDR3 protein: CASSDRTGELFF

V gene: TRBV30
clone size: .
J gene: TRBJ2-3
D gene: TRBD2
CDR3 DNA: TGTGCCTGGAGTGTAAGCCGGACTAGCGGGAGAAGGTCCTCTAGCACAGATACGCAGTATTTT
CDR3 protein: CAWSVSRTSGRRSSSTDTQYF

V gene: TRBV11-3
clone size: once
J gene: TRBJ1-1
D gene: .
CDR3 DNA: TGTGCCAGCAGCTTAGTAGGTCTCACTGAAGCTTTCTTT
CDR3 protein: CASSLVGLTEAFF

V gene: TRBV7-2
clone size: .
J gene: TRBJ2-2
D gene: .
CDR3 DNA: TGTGCCAGCGGGGACCGGGGTGGAAACACCGGGGAGCTGTTTTTT
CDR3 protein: CASGDRGGNTGELFF

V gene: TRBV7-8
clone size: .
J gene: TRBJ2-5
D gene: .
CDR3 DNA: TGTGCCAGCAGCTTAGTTCTAGCCCACCAAGAGACCCAGTACTTC
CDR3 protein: CASSLVLAHQETQYF

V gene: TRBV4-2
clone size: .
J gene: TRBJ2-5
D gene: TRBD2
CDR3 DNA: TGTGCCAGCAGCCCCCCGGGACTAGCGGGGGACAAGCAGTACTTC
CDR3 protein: CASSPPGLAGDKQYF

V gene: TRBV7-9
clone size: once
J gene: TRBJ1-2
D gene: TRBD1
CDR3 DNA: TGTGCCAGCAGCTCCGGGACAGGGTTGATCTATGGCTACACCTTC
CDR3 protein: CASSSGTGLIYGYTF

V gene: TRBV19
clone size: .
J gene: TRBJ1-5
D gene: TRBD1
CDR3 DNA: TGTGCCAGTAGTATCTCCGGGACAGGGGGCGTGAAGCCCCAGCATTTT
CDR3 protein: CASSISGTGGVKPQHF

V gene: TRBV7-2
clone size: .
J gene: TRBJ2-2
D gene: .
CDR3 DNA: TGTGCCAGCAGCTTACCCGGGACTTGGGGCGGGGAGCTGTTTTTT
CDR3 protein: CASSLPGTWGGELFF

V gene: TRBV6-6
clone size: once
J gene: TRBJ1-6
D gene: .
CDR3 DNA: TGTGCCAGCAGTTACAAGCGGAGGCAGGGTGATTCACCCCTCCACTTT
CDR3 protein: CASSYKRRQGDSPLHF

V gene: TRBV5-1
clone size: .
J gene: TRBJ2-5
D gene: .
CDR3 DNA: TGCGCCAGCAGCTTGGAACAGGAAAGGGAGACCCAGTACTTC
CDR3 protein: CASSLEQERETQYF

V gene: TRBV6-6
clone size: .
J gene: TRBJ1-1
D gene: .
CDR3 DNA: TGTGCCAGCAGACAGCTAGGCACTGAAGCTTTCTTT
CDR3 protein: CASRQLGTEAFF

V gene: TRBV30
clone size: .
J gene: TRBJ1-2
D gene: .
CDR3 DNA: TGTGCCTGGAGTGTAAGGCCAGACTTCGCCTATGGCTACACCTTC
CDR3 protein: CAWSVRPDFAYGYTF

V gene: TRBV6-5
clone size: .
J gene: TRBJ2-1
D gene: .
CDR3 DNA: TGTGCCAGCAGTTACTCAACGGGACCTTCCAATGAGCAGTTCTTC
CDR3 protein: CASSYSTGPSNEQFF

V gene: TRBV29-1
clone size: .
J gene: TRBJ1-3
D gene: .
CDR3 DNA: TGCAGCGTGGCAAAACAGGAATTCTCTGGAAACACCATATATTTT
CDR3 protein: CSVAKQEFSGNTIYF

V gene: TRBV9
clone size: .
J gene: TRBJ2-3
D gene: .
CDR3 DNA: TGTGCCAGCAGCGTACTCGGCGACTACACAGATACGCAGTATTTT
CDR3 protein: CASSVLGDYTDTQYF

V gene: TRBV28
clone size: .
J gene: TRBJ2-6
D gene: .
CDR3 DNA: TGTGCCAGCTTTCTTTCTGGGGCCAACGTCCTGACTTTC
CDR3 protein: CASFLSGANVLTF

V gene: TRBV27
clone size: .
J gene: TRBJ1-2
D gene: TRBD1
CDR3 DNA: TGTGCCAGCAGTTTATCCACGGGCCGACAGGGGGACTATGGCTACACCTTC
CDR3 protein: CASSLSTGRQGDYGYTF

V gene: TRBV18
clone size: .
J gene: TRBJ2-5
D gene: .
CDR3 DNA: TGTGCCAGCTCACCAACGACAGGCAGCCACGAGACCCAGTACTTC
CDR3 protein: CASSPTTGSHETQYF

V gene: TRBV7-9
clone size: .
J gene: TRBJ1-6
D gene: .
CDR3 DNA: TGTGCCAGCAGCTCAGACACTATTAATTCACCCCTCCACTTT
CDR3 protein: CASSSDTINSPLHF

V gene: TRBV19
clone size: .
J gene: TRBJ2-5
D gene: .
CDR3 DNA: TGTGCCAGTAGTATCCGGGGGATAGAGACCCAGTACTTC
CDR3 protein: CASSIRGIETQYF

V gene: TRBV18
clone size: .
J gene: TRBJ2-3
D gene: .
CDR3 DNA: TGTGCCAGCTCACCTCGACCTGGACAATTCACAGATACGCAGTATTTT
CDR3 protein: CASSPRPGQFTDTQYF

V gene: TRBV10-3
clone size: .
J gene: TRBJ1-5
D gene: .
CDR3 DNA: TGTGCCATCAGTGATACAGGGTGGGGCAATCAGCCCCAGCATTTT
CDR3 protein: CAISDTGWGNQPQHF

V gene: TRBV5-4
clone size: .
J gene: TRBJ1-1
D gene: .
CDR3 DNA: TGTGCCAGCAGGATCAGTTTGAACACTGAAGCTTTCTTT
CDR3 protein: CASRISLNTEAFF

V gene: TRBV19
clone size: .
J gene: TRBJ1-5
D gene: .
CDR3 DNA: TGTGCCACGAGTCGGGGGTTTGGCAATCAGCCCCAGCATTTT
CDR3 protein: CATSRGFGNQPQHF

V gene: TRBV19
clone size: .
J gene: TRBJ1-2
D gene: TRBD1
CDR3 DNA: TGTGCCAGTAGTAAGCTGGGACAGGGTAACGGCTACACCTTC
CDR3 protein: CASSKLGQGNGYTF

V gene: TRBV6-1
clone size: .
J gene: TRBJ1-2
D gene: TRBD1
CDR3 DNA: TGTGCCAGCACCCGGGACAGACCACAGAACTATGGCTACACCTTC
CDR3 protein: CASTRDRPQNYGYTF

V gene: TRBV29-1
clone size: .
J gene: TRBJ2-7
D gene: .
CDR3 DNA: TGCAGCGTGGGGGGGCAGGGTCCCTACGAGCAGTACTTC
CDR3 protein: CSVGGQGPYEQYF

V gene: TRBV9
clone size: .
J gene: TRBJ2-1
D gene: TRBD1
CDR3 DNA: TGTGCCAGCAGGGGACAGTACAATGAGCAGTTCTTC
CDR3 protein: CASRGQYNEQFF

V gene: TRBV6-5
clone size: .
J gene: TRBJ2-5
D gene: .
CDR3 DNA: TGTGCCAGCAGTTACCAAGAGACCCAGTACTTC
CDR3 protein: CASSYQETQYF

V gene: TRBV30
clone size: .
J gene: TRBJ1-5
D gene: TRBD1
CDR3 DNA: TGTGCCTGGAGTCCCCCCTACAGGGGTACCCAGCCCCAGCATTTT
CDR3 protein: CAWSPPYRGTQPQHF

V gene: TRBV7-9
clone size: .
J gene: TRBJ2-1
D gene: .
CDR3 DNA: TGTGCCAGCAGCTTAGAGGGCGGTGAGCAGTTCTTC
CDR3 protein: CASSLEGGEQFF

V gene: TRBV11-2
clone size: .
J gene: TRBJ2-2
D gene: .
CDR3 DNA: TGTGCCAGCAGCTTAGAACCGCCAGCGAACACCGGGGAGCTGTTTTTT
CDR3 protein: CASSLEPPANTGELFF

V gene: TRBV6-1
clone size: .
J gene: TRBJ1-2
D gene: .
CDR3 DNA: TGTGCCAGCAGTCAAAAGGGACGGTATTACACCTTC
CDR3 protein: CASSQKGRYYTF

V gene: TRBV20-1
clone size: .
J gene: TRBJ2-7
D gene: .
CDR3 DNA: TGCAGTGCTAGACAGGGCTACGAGCAGTACTTC
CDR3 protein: CSARQGYEQYF

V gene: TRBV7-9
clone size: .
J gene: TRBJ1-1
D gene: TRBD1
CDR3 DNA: TGTGCCAGCACCCCCGGGACAGTGGTTACTGAAGCTTTCTTT
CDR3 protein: CASTPGTVVTEAFF

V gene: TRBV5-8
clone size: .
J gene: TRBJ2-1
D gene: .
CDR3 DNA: TGTGCCAGCAGTACGTACTCCGGGTTCTTC
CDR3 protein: CASSTYSGFF

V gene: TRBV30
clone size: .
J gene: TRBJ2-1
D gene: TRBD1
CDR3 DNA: TGTGCCTGGAGATCAAAGGGACAGGGGGCGAATGAGCAGTTCTTC
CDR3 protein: CAWRSKGQGANEQFF

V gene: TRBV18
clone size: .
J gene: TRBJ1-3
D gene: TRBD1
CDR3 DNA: TGTGCCAGCTCATCTAATCCAGGGGGCTCTGGAAACACCATATATTTT
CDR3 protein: CASSSNPGGSGNTIYF

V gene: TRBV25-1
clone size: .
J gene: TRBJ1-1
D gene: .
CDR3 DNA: TGTGCCAGCAGTCACCGGGTACAGGGACGCGCTTTCTTT
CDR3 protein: CASSHRVQGRAFF